This is a list of T cell receptor beta chains from one sample in a study of blood T cell repertoires in COVID-19. Sequencing was performed with immunoSEQ multiplex PCR; in TCRdb, only in-frame clones are kept and a portion is missing. Altogether over 250,000 clones are present, around 87% being singletons, with the ten largest covering approximately 2.2%. The sample taken for sequencing was peripheral blood. The receptor set was obtained from a woman in her forties or fifties with acute or convalescent COVID-19. Each CDR3 is given with its conserved first and last residue. D genes are given only for firm matches. Rows may omit the clone size; those that give it use once, few, many or a size class.

J gene: TRBJ1-1; V gene: TRBV2; clone size: few; D gene: NA; CDR3 protein: CASSALRDTEAFF
J gene: TRBJ2-3; V gene: TRBV27; clone size: NA; D gene: NA; CDR3 protein: CASNTRDSDTQYF
J gene: TRBJ2-7; V gene: TRBV5-8; clone size: NA; D gene: NA; CDR3 protein: CASSLGGGPSWEQYF
J gene: TRBJ2-1; V gene: TRBV7-2; clone size: NA; D gene: NA; CDR3 protein: CASSLGLDNEQFF
J gene: TRBJ2-1; V gene: TRBV5-1; clone size: NA; D gene: NA; CDR3 protein: CASSLAGQDNEQFF
J gene: TRBJ1-5; V gene: TRBV7-2; clone size: NA; D gene: NA; CDR3 protein: CASSLDGQPQHF
J gene: TRBJ2-1; V gene: TRBV27; clone size: NA; D gene: TRBD2; CDR3 protein: CASSPGLATYNEQFF
J gene: TRBJ2-5; V gene: TRBV15; clone size: NA; D gene: NA; CDR3 protein: CATSRDLSGQETQYF
J gene: TRBJ1-5; V gene: TRBV19; clone size: NA; D gene: NA; CDR3 protein: CAATSREYSNQPQHF
J gene: TRBJ1-4; V gene: TRBV6-5; clone size: NA; D gene: NA; CDR3 protein: CASRAGHSTNEKLFF
J gene: TRBJ1-3; V gene: TRBV28; clone size: NA; D gene: NA; CDR3 protein: CASSLWAGSAGNTIYF
J gene: TRBJ2-7; V gene: TRBV6-5; clone size: NA; D gene: TRBD1; CDR3 protein: CASSSGTGKYEQYF
J gene: TRBJ2-7; V gene: TRBV3-1/TRBV3-2; clone size: NA; D gene: TRBD1; CDR3 protein: CASSQGDRGRYEQYF
J gene: TRBJ1-2; V gene: TRBV19; clone size: NA; D gene: TRBD1; CDR3 protein: CASSAWDRGTGYTF
J gene: TRBJ2-1; V gene: TRBV29-1; clone size: NA; D gene: NA; CDR3 protein: CSVDTNNEQFF
J gene: TRBJ2-1; V gene: TRBV7-2; clone size: NA; D gene: TRBD2; CDR3 protein: CASSPIFAGAFDEQFF
J gene: TRBJ1-2; V gene: TRBV14; clone size: NA; D gene: NA; CDR3 protein: CASSQDLRSNYGYTF
J gene: TRBJ1-6; V gene: TRBV4-1; clone size: NA; D gene: NA; CDR3 protein: CASSRVGNHLVSLHF
J gene: TRBJ2-5; V gene: TRBV3-1/TRBV3-2; clone size: NA; D gene: TRBD2; CDR3 protein: CASSPWTSDEETQYF
J gene: TRBJ1-1; V gene: TRBV7-2; clone size: few; D gene: TRBD1; CDR3 protein: CASSLEFRGSTFF
J gene: TRBJ1-5; V gene: TRBV30; clone size: NA; D gene: NA; CDR3 protein: CAWSLSSNQPQHF
J gene: TRBJ2-3; V gene: TRBV7-3; clone size: NA; D gene: NA; CDR3 protein: CASSKAGNTDTQYF
J gene: TRBJ2-3; V gene: TRBV3-1/TRBV3-2; clone size: NA; D gene: TRBD2; CDR3 protein: CASSQGLAGLGDTQYF
J gene: TRBJ2-7; V gene: TRBV5-1; clone size: NA; D gene: TRBD1; CDR3 protein: CASSWTGGEDSYEQYF
J gene: TRBJ2-1; V gene: TRBV5-4; clone size: NA; D gene: TRBD1; CDR3 protein: CASSPGTANNEQFF
J gene: TRBJ2-1; V gene: TRBV5-1; clone size: NA; D gene: TRBD2; CDR3 protein: CASSSTGGGPSEQFF
J gene: TRBJ1-2; V gene: TRBV27; clone size: NA; D gene: TRBD1; CDR3 protein: CASSLSTGNYGYTF
J gene: TRBJ2-2; V gene: TRBV6-6; clone size: NA; D gene: TRBD2; CDR3 protein: CASSYSRGRGTGELFF
J gene: TRBJ2-2; V gene: TRBV7-9; clone size: NA; D gene: TRBD1; CDR3 protein: CASSWGQGVTGELFF
J gene: TRBJ1-2; V gene: TRBV28; clone size: NA; D gene: NA; CDR3 protein: CASDAAGNYGYTF
J gene: TRBJ2-7; V gene: TRBV11-2; clone size: NA; D gene: NA; CDR3 protein: CASSLTGTSDSYEQYF
J gene: TRBJ1-3; V gene: TRBV19; clone size: few; D gene: NA; CDR3 protein: CASSSPGLQNTIYF
J gene: TRBJ2-7; V gene: TRBV11-2; clone size: NA; D gene: TRBD1; CDR3 protein: CASSPGDRAFILAYEQYF
J gene: TRBJ1-2; V gene: TRBV28; clone size: few; D gene: TRBD1; CDR3 protein: CASSLLTGQGGYGYTF
J gene: TRBJ1-1; V gene: TRBV2; clone size: few; D gene: TRBD1; CDR3 protein: CASSGGTGVSEAFF
J gene: TRBJ1-4; V gene: TRBV28; clone size: NA; D gene: NA; CDR3 protein: CASSLPRVGEKLFF
J gene: TRBJ1-1; V gene: TRBV7-3; clone size: NA; D gene: TRBD1; CDR3 protein: CASSLSVTGEAFF
J gene: TRBJ1-2; V gene: TRBV28; clone size: NA; D gene: NA; CDR3 protein: CASTLRVEVNYGYTF
J gene: TRBJ1-1; V gene: TRBV29-1; clone size: NA; D gene: NA; CDR3 protein: CSVSGNTEAFF
J gene: TRBJ1-5; V gene: TRBV28; clone size: NA; D gene: NA; CDR3 protein: CASSFPGNQPQHF
J gene: TRBJ2-1; V gene: TRBV19; clone size: NA; D gene: NA; CDR3 protein: CASSIRRDSVNEQFF
J gene: TRBJ1-3; V gene: TRBV7-9; clone size: NA; D gene: NA; CDR3 protein: CASSLEQVPGNTIYF